The T cell receptor beta chain described here comes from a study of STAT5B mutations in CD4+ large granular lymphocyte leukemia. The germline V gene has CDR1 SNHLY and CDR2 FYNNEI. Between the trimmed V and J ends, which lost 5 bases and 2 bases, there was a span of 15 bases. The CDR3 runs to 15 residues. Whole-study findings and limits: TRBV06-family usage was enriched in top patient clones (8/27) versus controls (2/35). Roughly 27% of private leukemic clonotypes occurred rarely in other patients' non-leukemic repertoires.

Here immunoSEQ multiplex PCR was the method, and the copy in TCRdb shows in-frame clones only, minus some. The sample holds approximately 31,000 clones, about 76% seen once. This clone was seen a few times. Its target is not known. The V and J genes are TRBV2 and TRBJ1-1; D remains unclear. The sample was CD4+ T cells from blood buffy coats. The TCR originated in a human donor in good health. The CDR3 protein is CASSSSFPGNTEAFF. The DNA of the CDR3 is TGTGCCAGCAGTTCCTCGTTCCCGGGCAACACTGAAGCTTTCTTT.